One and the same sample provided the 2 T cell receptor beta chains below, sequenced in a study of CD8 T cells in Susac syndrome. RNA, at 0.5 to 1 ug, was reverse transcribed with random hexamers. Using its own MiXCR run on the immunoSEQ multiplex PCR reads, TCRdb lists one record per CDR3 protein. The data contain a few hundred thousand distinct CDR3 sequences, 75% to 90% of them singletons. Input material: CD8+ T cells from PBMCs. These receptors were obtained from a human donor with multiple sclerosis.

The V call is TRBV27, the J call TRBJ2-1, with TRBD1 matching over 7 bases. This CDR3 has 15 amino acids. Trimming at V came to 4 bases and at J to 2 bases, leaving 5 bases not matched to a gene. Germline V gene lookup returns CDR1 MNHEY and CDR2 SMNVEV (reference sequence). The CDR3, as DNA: TGTGCCAGCAGTTCAGGGGGAACCACCTACAATGAGCAGTTCTTC. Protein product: CASSSGGTTYNEQFF.

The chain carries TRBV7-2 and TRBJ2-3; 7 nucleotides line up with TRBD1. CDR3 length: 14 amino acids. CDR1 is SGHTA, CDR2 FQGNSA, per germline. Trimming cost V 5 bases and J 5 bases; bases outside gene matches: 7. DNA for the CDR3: TGTGCCAGCAGCCAAAAAAGGGGGCAAGATACGCAGTATTTT. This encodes CASSQKRGQDTQYF. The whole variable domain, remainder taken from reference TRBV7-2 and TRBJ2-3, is GAGVSQSPSNKVTEKGKDVELRCDPISGHTALYWYRQSLGQGLEFLIYFQGNSAPDKSGLPSDRFSAERTGGSVSTLTIQRTQQEDSAVYLCASSQKRGQDTQYFGPGTRLTVL.